Presented here are 26 T cell receptor beta chains from one specimen sequenced in a study of CD8 T cells in ankylosing spondylitis. MiXCR was run by TCRdb on the 5' RACE reads, yielding one entry per CDR3 protein. The sample lists hundreds of thousands of distinct CDR3 sequences, roughly 24% occurring once. Sequencing used blood, either unsorted or a sorted T cell fraction (not recorded which). These receptors all stem from a male donor with ankylosing spondylitis or in good health (not recorded which).

V usage is TRBV6-1 and J usage is TRBJ2-3; D not certain. Per the germline V gene, CDR1 is MNHNS and CDR2 is SASEGT. V shed 5 bases and J shed 4 bases, with 10 bases lying between them. This CDR3 spans 13 amino acids. The CDR3 region is CASSPFYPDTQYF. CDR3 DNA: TGTGCCAGCAGTCCATTCTACCCAGATACGCAGTATTTT.

This clonotype was recorded many times. The rearrangement joins TRBV4-2 to TRBJ2-1; 7 nucleotides match TRBD2. The CDR3 covers 16 residues. Germline CDR1 is LGHNA and CDR2 is YNFKEQ. Unmatched junction bases numbered 3, after V lost 1 base and J lost 0 bases. The CDR3, as DNA: TGTGCCAGCAGCCAAGGGGGAGGGAGCTCCTACAATGAGCAGTTCTTC. Its translation is CASSQGGGSSYNEQFF.

This clonotype was observed at least ten times. The chain uses TRBV20-1 and TRBJ2-5, with TRBD2 matching 7 bases. The junction had 9 bases not matched to a gene; V was cut back by 1 base and J by 7 bases. The CDR3 runs to 14 residues. Germline V gene lookup returns CDR1 DFQATT and CDR2 SNEGSKA (reference sequence). The CDR3 DNA is TGCAGTGCTAGAGTTTTAGATACGGGGGGGACCCAGTACTTC. Protein product: CSARVLDTGGTQYF.

This clonotype has at least ten counts. The chain recombines TRBV5-1 with TRBJ1-3; 8 bases map to TRBD1. Germline values: CDR1 SGHRS, CDR2 YFSETQ. The CDR3 totals 15 residues. The V gene end was trimmed by 2 bases and the J gene end by 0 bases; junction bases not matched to a gene: 1. The CDR3 loop reads CASSFQGASGNTIYF. The CDR3 DNA reads TGCGCCAGCAGCTTTCAGGGGGCCTCTGGAAACACCATATATTTT.

The chain is built from TRBV19 and TRBJ2-1; no clear D gene. Trimming shortened V by 6 bases and J by 6 bases, and 15 bases separated the two germline ends. There are 14 residues in the CDR3. Germline V gene data show CDR1 as LNHDA and CDR2 as SQIVND (reference sequence). CDR3 loop: CASSSIGERNEQFF. CDR3 DNA sequence: TGTGCCAGTAGCTCCATAGGAGAACGCAATGAGCAGTTCTTC.

This clonotype showed up just a few times. The chain links TRBV6-5 to TRBJ2-1; 9 bases align to TRBD2. J was trimmed by 3 bases and V by 2 bases; bases with no gene match: 5. Germline values: CDR1 MNHEY, CDR2 SVGAGI. The CDR3 runs 16 residues. The CDR3 spells CASSYQRTSDYNEQFF. The CDR3 DNA follows: TGTGCCAGCAGTTACCAACGGACTAGCGACTACAATGAGCAGTTCTTC.

This clonotype was picked up a small number of times. This sequence joins TRBV9 and TRBJ1-2; D is possibly TRBD1 (5 bases). Germline values: CDR1 SGDLS, CDR2 YYNGEE. Deletions cut 4 bases from V and 4 bases from J, with 14 bases between. The CDR3 is 14 residues long. The DNA of the CDR3 is TGTGCCAGCAGCCAGGGTCCGGAGAGCTATGGCTACACCTTC. Amino acid sequence: CASSQGPESYGYTF.

This clonotype was found many times. The CDR3 protein is CSARDLRGETEAFF. The CDR3 nucleotides are TGCAGTGCTAGAGATCTCCGGGGGGAAACTGAAGCTTTCTTT. The V call is TRBV20-1, the J call TRBJ1-1, with a weak D call TRBD1 (5 bases). This CDR3 region has 14 residues. Trimming removed 0 bases from V and 5 bases from J, with 13 bases in between. Germline V gene sequence: CDR1 DFQATT, CDR2 SNEGSKA (reference sequence).

There are many counts of this clonotype. This chain connects TRBV5-5 to TRBJ2-7, with D possibly TRBD2 on 6 matching bases. The V end was cut by 1 base, the J end by 1 base, with 15 bases between. The CDR3 loop spans 16 amino acids. Germline CDR1 reads SGHKS; CDR2 reads YYEKEE (reference sequence). The CDR3 loop reads CASSLNSRSGSYEQYF. The CDR3 DNA sequence: TGTGCCAGCAGCTTGAATTCCCGTAGCGGATCCTACGAGCAGTACTTC.

The rearrangement joins TRBV9 to TRBJ2-3, with D uncertain. The V gene lost 0 bases and the J gene lost 10 bases, with 9 bases spanning the gap. CDR3 length equals 12 residues. Germline V lookup: CDR1 SGDLS, CDR2 YYNGEE. The CDR3 DNA follows: TGTGCCAGCAGCGTAGGAAGTAGTCCGCAGTATTTT. This encodes CASSVGSSPQYF.

This clonotype was seen ten or more times. The CDR3 region has the DNA TGTGCCACCAGCAGACCCATCGGGGCAATAGACGGAGCCAAAAACATTCAGTACTTC. Its translation is CATSRPIGAIDGAKNIQYF. V gene TRBV15 combines with J gene TRBJ2-4; D may correspond to TRBD1 or TRBD2 (5 bases each). From germline, CDR1 is LNHNV and CDR2 YYDKDF (reference sequence). V shed 2 bases and J shed 0 bases, with 20 bases lying between them. The length of the CDR3 is 19 residues.

This clonotype has just a few counts. V and J are TRBV20-1 and TRBJ1-2, with unresolved D. This CDR3 region has 12 residues. In germline, CDR1 is DFQATT, CDR2 SNEGSKA (reference sequence). V was cut by 8 bases and J by 2 bases, with 12 bases left in between. CDR3 in amino acids: CSSLGENYGYTF. Here the CDR3 DNA reads TGCAGTTCCCTCGGGGAGAACTATGGCTACACCTTC.

The chain is built from TRBV4-2 and TRBJ2-2; D possibly corresponds to TRBD2 (5 bases). Trimming removed 0 bases at V and 3 bases at J, with 8 bases between. The CDR3 consists of 15 residues. The germline CDR1 and CDR2 sequences are LGHNA and YNFKEQ. The CDR3 loop is CASSQEGVYTGELFF. The CDR3 nucleotides read TGTGCCAGCAGCCAAGAGGGAGTCTACACCGGGGAGCTGTTTTTT.

Ten or more counts support this clonotype. The rearrangement links TRBV10-3 to TRBJ2-1; D is perhaps TRBD1 or TRBD2 (5 bases each). The germline V gene has CDR1 ENHRY and CDR2 SYGVKD. The CDR3 totals 16 residues. V was trimmed by 5 bases and J by 0 bases, leaving 14 bases between them. CDR3 loop: CAISPGAVSSYNEQFF. CDR3 DNA sequence: TGTGCCATCAGTCCCGGGGCCGTTAGCTCCTACAATGAGCAGTTCTTC.

This clonotype was observed many times. V usage is TRBV19 and J usage is TRBJ1-2; 8 bases fit TRBD1. In germline, CDR1 is LNHDA, CDR2 SQIVND (reference sequence). V dropped 6 bases and J dropped 6; count of bases not matched to a gene: 15. CDR3 length: 16 residues. CDR3 DNA: TGTGCCAGTAGACTCAACGGGGTCGGACAGGGTCATGGCTACACCTTC. Amino acid sequence: CASRLNGVGQGHGYTF.

CDR3 bases: TGCGCCAGCAGCTTGGCGTGGTTCAAGGGGTCTAACGAGCAGTACTTC. Protein product: CASSLAWFKGSNEQYF. The chain is built from TRBV5-1 and TRBJ2-7; the D gene is possibly TRBD1 (5 bases). V lost 0 bases to trimming and J lost 5 bases, with 18 bases between them. Per germline, CDR1 SGHRS and CDR2 YFSETQ. The CDR3 contains 16 residues.

This clonotype has ten or more counts. This sequence joins TRBV4-2 and TRBJ2-1, with a tentative D call TRBD1 (5 bases). The CDR3 is 16 residues long. With 3 bases removed from V and 1 base from J, the gap between germline ends came to 13 bases. CDR1 is LGHNA, CDR2 YNFKEQ, per germline. CDR3 amino acids: CASSQDRAGSYNEQFF. The CDR3, as DNA: TGTGCCAGCAGCCAGGATCGTGCAGGGTCCTACAATGAGCAGTTCTTC.

The V gene is TRBV20-1, the J gene TRBJ1-6; possibly TRBD1 for D (6 bases). Germline V lookup: CDR1 DFQATT, CDR2 SNEGSKA (reference sequence). Trimming cost V 5 bases and J 8 bases, with 22 bases left between them. CDR3 size: 16 residues. In DNA, the CDR3 is TGCAGTGCTTCAGCGCACAGGGATACTCGTGATTCACCCCTCCACTTT. This gives the protein CSASAHRDTRDSPLHF.

This sequence joins TRBV12-3 or TRBV12-4 and TRBJ2-1, with TRBD1 identical over 8 bases. The CDR3 is made up of 15 amino acids. Germline trimming cut 3 bases from V and 4 bases from J; bases unmatched to any gene: 5. CDR3 sequence: CASSLDRAGYNEQFF. For the CDR3, the DNA is TGTGCCAGCAGTTTGGACAGGGCAGGATACAATGAGCAGTTCTTC.

This clonotype has a count of ten or more. J is TRBJ1-2 and V is TRBV6-1; D not resolved. Looked up from germline, CDR1 is MNHNS and CDR2 is SASEGT. V was clipped by 3 bases and J by 2 bases, with 7 bases between them. This CDR3 comprises 13 residues. CDR3 nucleotides: TGTGCCAGCAGTGAGGCTGTGAACTATGGCTACACCTTC. Its protein product is CASSEAVNYGYTF.

The chain carries TRBV20-1 and TRBJ2-7; 7 nucleotides match TRBD2. The CDR3 contains 15 residues. The V gene end was trimmed by 5 bases and the J gene end by 5 bases; junction bases not matched to a gene: 15. In germline, CDR1 is DFQATT, CDR2 SNEGSKA (reference sequence). The DNA for the CDR3 is TGCAGTGCTGGAATTCGACTAGCTATGGCCCACGAGCAGTACTTC. It encodes CSAGIRLAMAHEQYF.

In DNA, the CDR3 is TGTGCCAGCAAAGGGGCTAATGAAAAACTGTTTTTT. Its translation: CASKGANEKLFF. The J gene is TRBJ1-4, the V gene TRBV2; weak D call: TRBD1 (5 bases). CDR3 length equals 12 residues. From germline, CDR1 is SNHLY and CDR2 FYNNEI. Deletions cut 7 bases from V and 3 bases from J, with 6 bases between.

The V and J genes are TRBV10-3 and TRBJ2-3; 14 bases fit TRBD2. V lost 10 bases and J lost 5; bases outside the gene matches: 5. Germline V gene sequence: CDR1 ENHRY, CDR2 SYGVKD. CDR3 length: 14 residues. CDR3 residues: CATAGLAGEDTQYF. CDR3 nucleotides: TGTGCCACAGCGGGACTAGCGGGGGAAGATACGCAGTATTTT.

The gene calls are TRBV9 and TRBJ2-2; no clear D. V lost 0 bases, J lost 1 base, and 10 bases lay in between. This CDR3 has 16 residues. Germline V CDR1 and CDR2: SGDLS, YYNGEE. The CDR3 DNA follows: TGTGCCAGCAGCGTAGCTCCAGTAGGGAACACCGGGGAGCTGTTTTTT. Protein sequence: CASSVAPVGNTGELFF.

This clonotype was picked up a small number of times. The V call is TRBV24-1, the J call TRBJ2-3; 7 bases line up with TRBD2. Looked up from germline, CDR1 is KGHDR and CDR2 is SFDVKD. V shed 7 bases and J 6 bases; nucleotides not matched to a gene: 12. This CDR3 has 15 residues. CDR3 nucleotide sequence: TGTGCCACCAGGGATAGCGGGTCAACCTTGGATACGCAGTATTTT. Translation: CATRDSGSTLDTQYF.

This clonotype was counted many times. The genes are TRBV29-1 and TRBJ1-1; D is undetermined. The CDR3 contains 12 residues. V gave up 5 bases and J gave up 2 bases, with 9 bases separating them. CDR1 SQVTM and CDR2 ANQGSEA come from the germline V gene. The DNA of the CDR3 is TGCAGCGTTTGGCCCCGCAACACTGAAGCTTTCTTT. Amino acids: CSVWPRNTEAFF.